This TCR beta chain was identified during a study of control samples from healthy donors and cancer patients. V shed 1 base and J shed 10 bases, with 16 bases lying between them. Germline V gene lookup returns CDR1 GTSNPN and CDR2 SVGIG (reference sequence). The CDR3 has 14 residues. Repertoires were generated with immunoSEQ multiplex PCR, while TCRdb's copy carries only in-frame clones and drops some. Among 70,000 or so clones listed, around 82% were seen once. Sequencing used blood. V gene TRBV30 combines with J gene TRBJ1-4; D ambiguous. This TCR derives from a man in his fifties or sixties in good health. CDR3 sequence reads: CAWSATARVRKLFF. CDR3 in DNA: TGTGCCTGGAGTGCGACTGCCAGAGTGAGAAAACTGTTTTTT.